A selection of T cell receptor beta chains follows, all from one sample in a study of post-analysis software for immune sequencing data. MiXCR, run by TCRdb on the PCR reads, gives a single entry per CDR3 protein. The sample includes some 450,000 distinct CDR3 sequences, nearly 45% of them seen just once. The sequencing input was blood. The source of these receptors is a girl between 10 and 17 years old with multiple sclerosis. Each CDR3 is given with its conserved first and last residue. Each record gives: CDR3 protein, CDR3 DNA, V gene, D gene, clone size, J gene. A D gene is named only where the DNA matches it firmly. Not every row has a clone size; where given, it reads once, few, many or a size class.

CDR3: CSARDKKTLIYEQYF
DNA: TGCAGTGCTAGAGATAAAAAGACCCTAATCTACGAGCAGTACTTC
V: TRBV20-1
D: .
size: .
J: TRBJ2-7

CDR3: CASSKGLKYEQYF
DNA: TGTGCCAGCAGTAAGGGACTAAAATACGAGCAGTACTTC
V: TRBV12-3/TRBV12-4
D: TRBD2
size: few
J: TRBJ2-7

CDR3: CASSFATGTTTNEKLFF
DNA: TGTGCCAGCAGTTTCGCGACAGGGACCACGACTAATGAAAAACTGTTTTTT
V: TRBV6-2/TRBV6-3
D: TRBD1
size: .
J: TRBJ1-4

CDR3: CASSYRFLGGDTNEQFF
DNA: TGTGCCAGCAGTTACCGCTTCCTCGGGGGGGATACCAATGAGCAGTTCTTC
V: TRBV6-5
D: TRBD2
size: few
J: TRBJ2-1

CDR3: CAISESRGGGSTDTQYF
DNA: TGTGCCATCAGTGAGTCGAGAGGCGGAGGAAGCACAGATACGCAGTATTTT
V: TRBV10-3
D: .
size: few
J: TRBJ2-3

CDR3: CASSQNLAGVDLEQFF
DNA: TGTGCCAGCAGCCAAAATCTAGCGGGAGTTGATCTTGAGCAGTTCTTC
V: TRBV3-1
D: TRBD2
size: few
J: TRBJ2-1

CDR3: CASSWTRKNTEAFF
DNA: TGTGCCAGCAGCTGGACCAGGAAGAACACTGAAGCTTTCTTT
V: TRBV5-5
D: .
size: .
J: TRBJ1-1

CDR3: CSVDRESTDTQYF
DNA: TGCAGCGTTGATCGGGAGAGCACAGATACGCAGTATTTT
V: TRBV29-1
D: .
size: .
J: TRBJ2-3

CDR3: CASSLVGGRGYNEQFF
DNA: TGTGCCAGCAGCTTAGTGGGCGGGAGGGGATACAATGAGCAGTTCTTC
V: TRBV7-9
D: TRBD2
size: .
J: TRBJ2-1

CDR3: CSVEEGGEQFF
DNA: TGCAGCGTTGAAGAGGGAGGTGAGCAGTTCTTC
V: TRBV29-1
D: .
size: .
J: TRBJ2-1

CDR3: CASSYGKTVSEQFF
DNA: TGTGCCAGCAGTTACGGAAAGACAGTAAGTGAGCAGTTCTTC
V: TRBV6-5
D: .
size: .
J: TRBJ2-1

CDR3: CAISEVGGDTQYF
DNA: TGTGCCATCAGTGAAGTGGGTGGGGATACGCAGTATTTT
V: TRBV10-3
D: .
size: few
J: TRBJ2-3

CDR3: CASSQAGVGYEQYF
DNA: TGTGCCAGCAGTCAAGCGGGAGTGGGGTACGAGCAGTACTTC
V: TRBV28
D: TRBD2
size: few
J: TRBJ2-7

CDR3: CSARAAGMEGETQYF
DNA: TGCAGTGCTAGAGCCGCGGGAATGGAAGGAGAGACCCAGTACTTC
V: TRBV20-1
D: .
size: .
J: TRBJ2-5